This TCR beta chain was identified in a study of blood T cells in healthy people across ages. Germline values: CDR1 LGHDT, CDR2 YNNKEL (reference sequence). The CDR3 totals 16 residues. The ends were cut back, 0 bases at V and 0 bases at J, with 8 bases in the middle. Overall study findings and caveats: Changes in expanded clonotypes were possibly confounded, as the CMV status of donors was unknown.

Combining a sample-barcoded 5' primer with a J-beta primer mix, a second PCR ran for about 7 to 11 cycles. A single record per CDR3 protein comes from TCRdb applying MiXCR to the 5' RACE reads. This sample has 1 million or so distinct CDR3 sequences, with under 45% found just once. Total RNA extracted from each sample amounted to at least 6 micrograms. About this clonotype: Antigen unknown.

Material: blood. The genes are TRBV3-1 and TRBJ1-4; no reliable D call. The sequence derives from a woman aged 55-70 years in good health. In nucleotides, the CDR3 is TGTGCCAGCAGCCAAGATGGAACTGCAACTAATGAAAAACTGTTTTTT. Protein: CASSQDGTATNEKLFF.